The following is a T cell receptor beta chain sequence with its context. What it recognizes is unknown. The data stem from a study of T cell repertoires in cytomegalovirus infection. Study observations and caveats: Carriers of CMV and the relevant HLA type were discriminated by public TCR beta frequency.

Each CDR3 protein gets one entry after TCRdb re-called the reads with MiXCR. The sample consists of roughly 760,000 distinct CDR3 sequences, roughly a third of them appearing once. The CDR3 consists of 14 residues. Germline loops: CDR1 ENHRY, CDR2 SYGVKD. V lost 3 bases to trimming and J lost 10 bases, with 13 bases between them. The sample taken for sequencing was PBMCs. V usage is TRBV10-3 and J usage is TRBJ1-6, with no clear D. The origin of this receptor is a human donor in good health (CMV status not recorded). Some clones in this sample may be carry-over from other donors' samples. The CDR3 here is CAISESIQKSPLHF. The CDR3, as DNA: TGTGCCATCAGTGAATCGATCCAGAAGTCACCCCTCCACTTT.